Listed below are T cell receptor beta chains from one sample, sequenced in a study of T cell repertoires in cytomegalovirus infection. TCRdb redid the calling of the reads with MiXCR, one entry per CDR3 protein. The table includes 150,000 to 200,000 distinct CDR3 sequences, 28% detected once. Input material: PBMCs. The source of these receptors is a human donor in good health (CMV status not recorded). Some clones in this sample may be carry-over from other donors' samples. Each CDR3 is given with its conserved first and last residue. A D gene is named only where the DNA matches it firmly. The listing skips clone size in some rows; elsewhere it reads once, few, many or a size class.

v_call,clone_size,j_call,d_call,cdr3_aa,cdr3_nt
TRBV15,.,TRBJ1-5,.,CATSSAGSVNQPQHF,TGTGCCACCAGCAGCGCCGGGTCTGTCAATCAGCCCCAGCATTTT
TRBV11-2,.,TRBJ2-5,TRBD1,CASSSGTGQSWGEGTQYF,TGTGCCAGCAGCTCCGGGACAGGGCAATCATGGGGTGAGGGGACCCAGTACTTC
TRBV27,.,TRBJ2-2,TRBD1,CASNPGGSNTGELFF,TGTGCCTCAAATCCAGGGGGATCGAACACCGGGGAGCTGTTTTTT
TRBV6-2/TRBV6-3,few,TRBJ2-2,TRBD1,CASSTPDRGGELFF,TGTGCCAGCAGTACCCCCGACAGGGGCGGGGAGCTGTTTTTT
TRBV20-1,few,TRBJ1-2,.,CSAPHAGDYGYTF,TGCAGTGCTCCCCACGCGGGGGACTATGGCTACACCTTC
TRBV20-1,.,TRBJ1-5,.,CSARDLRLNLNQPQHF,TGCAGTGCTAGAGACCTGAGACTTAACCTGAATCAGCCCCAGCATTTT
TRBV7-6,medium-sized,TRBJ2-5,TRBD1,CASSTWDREEKTQYF,TGTGCCAGCAGCACATGGGACAGGGAGGAAAAGACCCAGTACTTC
TRBV19,.,TRBJ1-5,.,CASIQGGSGNQPQHF,TGTGCCAGTATCCAGGGCGGCAGTGGCAATCAGCCCCAGCATTTT
TRBV5-1,.,TRBJ1-3,.,CASRSFSGNTIYF,TGCGCCAGCAGAAGCTTCTCTGGAAACACCATATATTTT
TRBV7-2,many,TRBJ1-1,.,CASSSTTNTEAFF,TGTGCCAGCAGCTCTACGACGAACACTGAAGCTTTCTTT
TRBV25-1,.,TRBJ1-4,.,CASSAREKLFF,TGTGCCAGCAGTGCCCGAGAAAAACTGTTTTTT